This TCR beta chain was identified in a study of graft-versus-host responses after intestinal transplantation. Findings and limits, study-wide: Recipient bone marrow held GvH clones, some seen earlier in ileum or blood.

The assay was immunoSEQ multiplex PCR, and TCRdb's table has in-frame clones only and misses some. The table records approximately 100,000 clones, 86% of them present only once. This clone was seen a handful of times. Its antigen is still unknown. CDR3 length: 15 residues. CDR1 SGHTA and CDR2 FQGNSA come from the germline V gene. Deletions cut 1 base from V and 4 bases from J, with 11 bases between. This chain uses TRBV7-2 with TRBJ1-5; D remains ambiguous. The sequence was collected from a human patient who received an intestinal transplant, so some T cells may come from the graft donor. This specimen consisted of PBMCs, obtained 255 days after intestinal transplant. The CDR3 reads CASSLVSRTNQPQHF. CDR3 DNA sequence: TGTGCCAGCAGCTTAGTGTCCCGCACTAATCAGCCCCAGCATTTT.